This TCR beta chain was captured by sequencing in a study of T cells after yellow fever vaccination. Study-level points and caveats: A weaker secondary response peaked on day 5, the primary on day 15. Of the clonotypes, a small share occurred in both CD4 and CD8 compartments. At about 97% for CD4 and around 91% for CD8, most primary-vaccination clones showed up again after the booster.

This clonotype was observed a handful of times. Its target is unknown. This CDR3 is 14 amino acids long. CDR1 and CDR2 (germline): KGHSH, LQKENI. Trimming stripped 3 bases from V and 3 bases from J, with 11 bases between. Each CDR3 protein gets one entry after TCRdb re-called the 5' RACE reads with MiXCR. The data show approximately 550,000 distinct CDR3 sequences, less than 20% seen once. The chain carries TRBV18 and TRBJ2-5, with D unclear. This material consisted of PBMCs, taken 15 days after the yellow fever booster vaccination. This TCR was sampled from a man in his thirties or forties who received the YFV17D yellow fever vaccine. The chain's CDR3 is CASSPFGQEETQYF. CDR3 DNA sequence: TGTGCCAGCTCACCGTTCGGCCAGGAAGAGACCCAGTACTTC. The variable domain in full, with the rest retrieved from reference TRBV18 and TRBJ2-5, is NAGVMQNPRHLVRRRGQEARLRCSPMKGHSHVYWYRQLPEEGLKFMVYLQKENIIDESGMPKERFSAEFPKEGPSILRIQQVVRGDSAAYFCASSPFGQEETQYFGPGTRLLVL.